This T cell receptor (beta chain) appears in the sequencing data of a study of CD8+ T cells in alopecia areata. Study-level results: Possibly as an HLA-related effect, TCR sharing across patients appeared less clear than in mice. Among the 100 top clones, expanded CD8+ clones, like scalp clonality, were significantly decreased by tofacitinib. Clonality in lesional scalp, especially alopecia totalis/universalis, exceeded that of normal scalp.

Treatment reported: oral pan-JAK inhibitor, 5-10 mg twice daily. RNA extraction and reverse transcription yielded cDNA as sequencing template. Profiled with immunoSEQ multiplex PCR; TCRdb holds only in-frame clones, not every one. The repertoire holds around 140,000 clones, about 86% seen once, with roughly 13% in the top ten. This clone has just a few counts. Its antigen is currently unknown. This sequence originates from a human donor with alopecia areata. The sequences come from CD8+ T cells sorted from blood, collected at week 4, from a patient treated with tofacitinib.

CDR3 in amino acids: CASSLRDRGYNEQFF. For the CDR3, the DNA is TGTGCCAGCAGCCTACGGGATCGCGGATACAATGAGCAGTTCTTC. The V and J genes are TRBV7-3 and TRBJ2-1; perhaps TRBD2 as D (5 bases). Trimming cost V 5 bases and J 4 bases, with 15 bases left between them. CDR1 is SGHTA, CDR2 FQGTGA, per germline. There are 15 residues in the CDR3. The whole variable domain, filled in from reference TRBV7-3 and TRBJ2-1, reads GAGVSQTPSNKVTEKGKYVELRCDPISGHTALYWYRQSLGQGPEFLIYFQGTGAADDSGLPNDRFFAVRPEGSVSTLKIQRTERGDSAVYLCASSLRDRGYNEQFFGPGTRLTVL.